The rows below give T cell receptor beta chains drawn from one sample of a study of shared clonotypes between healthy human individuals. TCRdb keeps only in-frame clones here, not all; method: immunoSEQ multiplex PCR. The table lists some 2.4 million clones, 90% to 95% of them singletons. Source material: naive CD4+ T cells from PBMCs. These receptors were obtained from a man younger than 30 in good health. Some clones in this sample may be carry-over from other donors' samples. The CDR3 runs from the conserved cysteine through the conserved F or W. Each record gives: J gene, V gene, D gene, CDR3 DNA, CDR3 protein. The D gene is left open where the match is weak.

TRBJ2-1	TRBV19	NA	TGTGCCAGTAGCCGCTCGGGCACCTCCTACAATGAGCAGTTCTTC	CASSRSGTSYNEQFF
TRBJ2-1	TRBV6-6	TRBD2	TGTGCCAGCACCGGGGATAAGCGGGAGGTGGGTGAGCAGTTCTTC	CASTGDKREVGEQFF
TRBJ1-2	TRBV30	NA	TGTGCCTGGAGTTCAGGGGATGGCTACACCTTC	CAWSSGDGYTF
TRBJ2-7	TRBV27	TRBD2	TGTGCCAGCAGTCCTAGGCGACTAGCGGGTACCTACGAGCAGTACTTC	CASSPRRLAGTYEQYF
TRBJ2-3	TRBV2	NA	TGTGCCAGCAGGAGGGGCGCGGTTCTGGATACGCAGTATTTT	CASRRGAVLDTQYF
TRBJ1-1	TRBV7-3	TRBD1	TGTGCCAGCAGCTTAACTTCGCCAGGGGGAAACACTGAAGCTTTCTTT	CASSLTSPGGNTEAFF
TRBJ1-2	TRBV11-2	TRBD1	TGTGCCAGCAGCTACGACTGGACAGGGGAGGAGGGCTACACCTTC	CASSYDWTGEEGYTF
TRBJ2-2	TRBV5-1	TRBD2	TGCGCCAGCAGCCCTAGACTAGCGGACGACACCGGGGAGCTGTTTTTT	CASSPRLADDTGELFF
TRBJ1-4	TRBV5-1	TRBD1	TGCGCCAGCAGCGGGACAGGCGTTGGGAATGAAAAACTGTTTTTT	CASSGTGVGNEKLFF
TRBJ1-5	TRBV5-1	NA	TGCGCCAGCAGCCTTGATGGCGGCAAGACGCCCCAGCATTTT	CASSLDGGKTPQHF
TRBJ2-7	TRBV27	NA	TGTGCCAGCAGTCACCGGGCCACCGACCCTCTGGGGGAGCAGTACTTC	CASSHRATDPLGEQYF
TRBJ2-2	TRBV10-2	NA	TGCGCCAGCAGTGGTCATAACACCGGGGAGCTGTTTTTT	CASSGHNTGELFF
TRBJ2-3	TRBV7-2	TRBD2	TGTGCCAGCAGCTTAAGAACTAGCGGGACTATCAGAGATACGCAGTATTTT	CASSLRTSGTIRDTQYF
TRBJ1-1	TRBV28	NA	TGTGCCAGCAGTTCGGCCTCTGAAGCTTTCTTT	CASSSASEAFF
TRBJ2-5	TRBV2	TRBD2	TGTGCCAGCAGCGGGGGGGCTCAAGAGACCCAGTACTTC	CASSGGAQETQYF
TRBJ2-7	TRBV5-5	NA	TGTGCCAGCAGCTTGGCCATCACCCCGAACTCCTACGAGCAGTACTTC	CASSLAITPNSYEQYF
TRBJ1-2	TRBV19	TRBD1	TGTGCCAGTAAGGCGGGACAGGGGAACTATGGCTACACCTTC	CASKAGQGNYGYTF
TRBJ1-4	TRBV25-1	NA	TGTGCCAGCCGGACGGACCTTGTCGGAAAACTGTTTTTT	CASRTDLVGKLFF
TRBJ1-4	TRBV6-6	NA	TGTGCCAGCAGTCCTCAGGGTTTCACTAATGAAAAACTGTTTTTT	CASSPQGFTNEKLFF
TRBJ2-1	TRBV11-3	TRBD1	TGTGCCAGCAGCGTCTTACAGGGGAATGAGCAGTTCTTC	CASSVLQGNEQFF
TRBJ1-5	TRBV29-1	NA	TGCAGGAGATTACGCAGAGGGGCGCTTGGAAATCAGCCCCAGCATTTT	CRRLRRGALGNQPQHF